The 5 T cell receptor beta chains in this list originate from one sample, sequenced in a study of pediatric ulcerative colitis. Sequenced by immunoSEQ multiplex PCR; TCRdb stores in-frame clones only, minus some. The sample gives under 5,000 clones, over 85% of which show up once; 1.1% is in the top ten. The sample consisted of blood. These receptors were obtained from a boy aged 10-17 years who was a control in a study of pediatric ulcerative colitis.

This rearrangement joins TRBV27 to TRBJ2-1, with 13 bases that match TRBD2. The CDR3 runs 16 residues. From germline, CDR1 is MNHEY and CDR2 SMNVEV (reference sequence). The trim removed 6 bases at V and 4 bases at J, leaving 6 bases unmatched. This CDR3 reads CASSRGTSGAYNEQFF. For the CDR3, the DNA is TGTGCCAGCAGCCGGGGGACTAGCGGGGCATACAATGAGCAGTTCTTC.

This rearrangement joins TRBV9 to TRBJ2-1; D may be TRBD2 (5 bases). The CDR3 runs to 16 residues. Trimming stripped 0 bases from V and 0 bases from J, with 10 bases between. Germline V gives CDR1 SGDLS, CDR2 YYNGEE. CDR3 nucleotide sequence: TGTGCCAGCAGCGTAGAGGGAGCGTTCTCCTACAATGAGCAGTTCTTC. This encodes CASSVEGAFSYNEQFF.

The chain's CDR3 is CASSIAPISSPGSKNIQYF. The CDR3 nucleotides read TGTGCCAGTAGTATAGCCCCCATTAGCTCCCCTGGGTCCAAAAACATTCAGTACTTC. The V and J genes are TRBV19 and TRBJ2-4; unclear D gene. Between the trimmed V and J ends, which lost 1 base and 2 bases, there was a span of 21 bases. Germline-derived CDR1 and CDR2 are LNHDA and SQIVND (reference sequence). CDR3 length: 19 residues.

The V call is TRBV5-1, the J call TRBJ2-1, with D possibly TRBD2 on 5 matching bases. The CDR3 spans 13 residues. Trimming left V 4 bases short and J 4 bases short, with 9 bases between. The germline V gene has CDR1 SGHRS and CDR2 YFSETQ. The CDR3 coding sequence is TGCGCCAGCAGCGAGACTATATACAATGAGCAGTTCTTC. Translated, it gives CASSETIYNEQFF.

The chain uses TRBV7-3 and TRBJ1-5; tentative D call: TRBD1 (5 bases). Germline-derived CDR1 and CDR2 are SGHTA and FQGTGA. The V gene lost 2 bases and the J gene lost 5 bases, with 13 bases spanning the gap. This CDR3 has 15 amino acids. For the CDR3, the DNA is TGTGCCAGCAGCTTAGGGGGTGGGAATGATCAGCCCCAGCATTTT. The encoded protein is CASSLGGGNDQPQHF.